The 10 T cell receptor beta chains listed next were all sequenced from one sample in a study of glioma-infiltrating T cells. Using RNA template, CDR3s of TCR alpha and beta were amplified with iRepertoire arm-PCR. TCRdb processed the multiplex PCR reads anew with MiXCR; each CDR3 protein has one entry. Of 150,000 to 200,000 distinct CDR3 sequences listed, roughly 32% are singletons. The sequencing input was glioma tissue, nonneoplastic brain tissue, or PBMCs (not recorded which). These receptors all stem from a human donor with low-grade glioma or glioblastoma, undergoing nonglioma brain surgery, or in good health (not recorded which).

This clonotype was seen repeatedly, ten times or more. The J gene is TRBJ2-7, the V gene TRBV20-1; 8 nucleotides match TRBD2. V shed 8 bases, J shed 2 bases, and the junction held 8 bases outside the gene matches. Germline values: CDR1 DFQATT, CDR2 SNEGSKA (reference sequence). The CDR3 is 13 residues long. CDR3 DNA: TGCAGTACCCGCGGGCGGGAGGCCTACGAGCAGTACTTC. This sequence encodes CSTRGREAYEQYF.

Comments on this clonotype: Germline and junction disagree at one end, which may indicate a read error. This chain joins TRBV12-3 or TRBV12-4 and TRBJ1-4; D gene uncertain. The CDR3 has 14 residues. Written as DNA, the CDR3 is TGTGCCAGCAGTTTAGGCAGGCGGGTAGAAAAACGGTTTTTT. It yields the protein CASSLGRRVEKRFF.

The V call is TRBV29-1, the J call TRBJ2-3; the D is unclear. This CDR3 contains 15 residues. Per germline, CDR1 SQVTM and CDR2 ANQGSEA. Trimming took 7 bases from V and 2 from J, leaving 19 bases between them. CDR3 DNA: TGCAGCGCCTCGAACGAACTAACCTTCACAGATACGCAGTATTTT. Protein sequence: CSASNELTFTDTQYF.

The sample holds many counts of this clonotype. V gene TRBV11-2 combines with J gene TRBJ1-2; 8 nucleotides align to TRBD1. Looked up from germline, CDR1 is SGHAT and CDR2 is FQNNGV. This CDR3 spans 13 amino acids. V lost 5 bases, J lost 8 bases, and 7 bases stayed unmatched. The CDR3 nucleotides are TGTGCCAGCAGCCCGGGACAGGAGATCGGCTACACCTTC. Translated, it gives CASSPGQEIGYTF.

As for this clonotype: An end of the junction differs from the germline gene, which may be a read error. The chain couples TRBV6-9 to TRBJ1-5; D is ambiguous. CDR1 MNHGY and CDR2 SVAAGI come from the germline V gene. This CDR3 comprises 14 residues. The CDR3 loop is CASSYPSFWQPQPF. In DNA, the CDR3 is TGTGCCAGCAGTTACCCCTCCTTTTGGCAGCCCCAGCCTTTT.

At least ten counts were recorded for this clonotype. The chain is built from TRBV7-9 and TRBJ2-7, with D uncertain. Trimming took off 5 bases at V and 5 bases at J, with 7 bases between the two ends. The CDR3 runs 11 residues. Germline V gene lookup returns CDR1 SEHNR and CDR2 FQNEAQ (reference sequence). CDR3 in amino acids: CASSPANEQYF. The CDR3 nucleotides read TGTGCCAGCAGCCCTGCGAACGAGCAGTACTTC.

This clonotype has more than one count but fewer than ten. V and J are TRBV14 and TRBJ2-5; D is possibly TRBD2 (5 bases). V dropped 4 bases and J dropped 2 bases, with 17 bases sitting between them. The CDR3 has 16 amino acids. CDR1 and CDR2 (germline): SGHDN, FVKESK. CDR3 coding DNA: TGTGCCAGCAGCCTAGACGTCCGTAGCGCACAAGAGACCCAGTACTTC. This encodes CASSLDVRSAQETQYF. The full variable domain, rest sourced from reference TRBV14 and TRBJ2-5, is EAGVTQFPSHSVIEKGQTVTLRCDPISGHDNLYWYRRVMGKEIKFLLHFVKESKQDESGMPNNRFLAERTGGTYSTLKVQPAELEDSGVYFCASSLDVRSAQETQYFGPGTRLLVL.

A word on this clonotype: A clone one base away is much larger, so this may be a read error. CDR3 bases: TGTGCCAGCAGTCCCTCCGGGGCTGACACTGAAGCTTTCTTT. It codes for CASSPSGADTEAFF. The V gene is TRBV3-1, the J gene TRBJ1-1, with a tentative D call TRBD1 (5 bases). The V gene lost 6 bases and the J gene lost 3 bases, with 14 bases spanning the gap. Germline V lookup: CDR1 LGHDT, CDR2 YNNKEL (reference sequence). CDR3 length: 14 amino acids.

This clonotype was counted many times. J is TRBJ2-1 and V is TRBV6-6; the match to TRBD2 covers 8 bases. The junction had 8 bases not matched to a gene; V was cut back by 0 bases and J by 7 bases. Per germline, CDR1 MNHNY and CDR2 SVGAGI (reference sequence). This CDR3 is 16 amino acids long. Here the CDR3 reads CASSYSSSGSRNEQFF. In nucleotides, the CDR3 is TGTGCCAGCAGTTACTCGAGCAGCGGGAGTCGAAATGAGCAGTTCTTC.

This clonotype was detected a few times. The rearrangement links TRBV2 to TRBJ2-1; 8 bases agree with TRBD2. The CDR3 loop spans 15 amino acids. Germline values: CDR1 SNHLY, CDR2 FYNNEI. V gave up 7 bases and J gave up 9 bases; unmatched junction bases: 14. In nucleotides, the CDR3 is TGTGCCAGCAAGGTGGCGGCTAGCGGGTTTCGTGAGCAGTTCTTC. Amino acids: CASKVAASGFREQFF.